Shown below are 15 T cell receptor beta chains from a single sample sequenced in a study of patients and donors after allogeneic stem cell transplantation. MiXCR, run by TCRdb on the RT-PCR reads, gives a single entry per CDR3 protein. The profile covers about 960,000 distinct CDR3 sequences, with more than 15% appearing a single time and 5.5% to 6.5% taken by the ten largest. The sequenced material came from blood, either unsorted or a sorted T cell fraction (not recorded which). These receptors all come from a human donor who was either an allogeneic HSCT recipient or a stem cell or donor lymphocyte infusion donor (not recorded which). It is not recorded whose cells these are; they may come from a transplant donor.

The table lists this clonotype with many counts. An end of the junction differs from the germline gene, which may be a read error. The chain joins TRBV18 to TRBJ1-1, with D uncertain. CDR1 is KGHSH, CDR2 LQKENI, per germline. This CDR3 is built from 14 residues. The CDR3 region has the DNA TGCGCCAGCAGCCCGGACGGACGGAACACTGAAGCTTTCTTT. Translated: CASSPDGRNTEAFF.

The rearrangement links TRBV9 to TRBJ2-6, with D tentatively TRBD1 or TRBD2 (5 bases each). The CDR3 has 17 amino acids. Germline CDR1 SGDLS, CDR2 YYNGEE. V shed 0 bases and J shed 5 bases, with 15 bases lying between them. The CDR3 reads CASSVASGPSWANVLTF. As DNA, the CDR3 is TGTGCCAGCAGCGTAGCTTCGGGACCCTCCTGGGCCAACGTCCTGACTTTC.

This clonotype was detected only a few times. The chain couples TRBV12-3 or TRBV12-4 to TRBJ1-1, with D possibly TRBD1 on 5 matching bases. There are 13 residues in the CDR3. The V and J ends lost 6 bases and 4 bases respectively, with 12 bases between them. CDR3 protein: CASSLNQGTEAFF. The DNA for the CDR3 is TGTGCCAGCAGCCTGAATCAGGGCACTGAAGCTTTCTTT.

In DNA form, the CDR3 reads TGCGCCAGCAGCTTGGTTCCCGGGACAGGGGGCGGGAATAACTATGGCTACACCTTC. This translates into CASSLVPGTGGGNNYGYTF. The rearrangement joins TRBV5-1 to TRBJ1-2, with TRBD1 matching over 12 bases. CDR3 length: 19 amino acids. Germline trimming cut 0 bases from V and 1 base from J; bases unmatched to any gene: 10. From germline, CDR1 is SGHRS and CDR2 YFSETQ. Combining the CDR3 with reference TRBV5-1 and TRBJ1-2 gives the whole variable domain KAGVTQTPRYLIKTRGQQVTLSCSPISGHRSVSWYQQTPGQGLQFLFEYFSETQRNKGNFPGRFSGRQFSNSRSEMNVSTLELGDSALYLCASSLVPGTGGGNNYGYTFGSGTRLTVV.

Many counts were recorded for this clonotype. This chain connects TRBV20-1 to TRBJ2-1; D is uncertain. The V end was cut by 3 bases, the J end by 5 bases, with 5 bases between. The V gene's germline CDR1 is DFQATT and CDR2 SNEGSKA (reference sequence). The CDR3 covers 11 residues. CDR3 sequence (DNA): TGCAGTGCTAGCAGCAACAATGAGCAGTTCTTC. Residues: CSASSNNEQFF.

This clonotype was detected only once. The chain links TRBV19 to TRBJ2-2; D uncertain. With 7 bases removed from V and 1 base from J, the gap between germline ends came to 16 bases. In germline, CDR1 is LNHDA, CDR2 SQIVND (reference sequence). The CDR3 loop spans 16 amino acids. Here the CDR3 reads CASISKPYRNTGELFF. In DNA, the CDR3 is TGTGCCAGTATCTCTAAGCCTTACAGGAACACCGGGGAGCTGTTTTTT.

This clonotype has a handful of counts. This chain links TRBV5-6 with TRBJ1-1, with a weak D call TRBD1 (5 bases). The CDR3 is made up of 17 amino acids. CDR1 and CDR2 (germline): SGHDT, YYEEEE. V lost 0 bases and J lost 6, with 21 bases in between. The CDR3 here is CASSLVGRGRGHPEAFF. The CDR3 DNA is TGTGCCAGCAGCTTGGTAGGGCGGGGAAGGGGTCATCCTGAAGCTTTCTTT.

This clonotype was recorded a few times. The chain links TRBV2 to TRBJ2-2; TRBD2 aligns across 8 bases. This CDR3 region has 13 residues. After removal of 10 bases from V and 7 bases from J, the junction contained 8 bases not matched to a gene. Germline CDR1 reads SNHLY; CDR2 reads FYNNEI. The CDR3 loop is CATGAGGNGELFF. The CDR3 DNA follows: TGTGCCACGGGGGCGGGAGGTAACGGGGAGCTGTTTTTT.

The CDR3 DNA sequence: TGTGCCAGCAGTTTTGGCGGGGGGCGTTCACCCTACAATGAGCAGTTCTTC. Encoded protein: CASSFGGGRSPYNEQFF. The rearrangement joins TRBV28 to TRBJ2-1, with 8 bases lining up with TRBD2. V gave up 3 bases and J gave up 2 bases; unmatched junction bases: 9. The CDR3 has 17 amino acids. The germline gives CDR1 MDHEN, CDR2 SYDVKM. Complete variable domain (other parts from reference TRBV28 and TRBJ2-1): DVKVTQSSRYLVKRTGEKVFLECVQDMDHENMFWYRQDPGLGLRLIYFSYDVKMKEKGDIPEGYSVSREKKERFSLILESASTNQTSMYLCASSFGGGRSPYNEQFFGPGTRLTVL.

This sequence joins TRBV24-1 and TRBJ2-5, with 7 positions matching TRBD2. CDR3 length equals 15 residues. Germline V gene data show CDR1 as KGHDR and CDR2 as SFDVKD. V was pared by 4 bases and J by 2 bases, with 6 bases of the junction left unmatched. The chain's CDR3 is CATSDPAGLQETQYF. CDR3 nucleotides: TGTGCCACCAGTGACCCAGCGGGGCTGCAAGAGACCCAGTACTTC.

The V gene is TRBV7-9, the J gene TRBJ2-3; D possibly corresponds to TRBD2 (6 bases). Germline values: CDR1 SEHNR, CDR2 FQNEAQ (reference sequence). V shed 5 bases and J shed 1 base, with 16 bases lying between them. The length of the CDR3 is 16 residues. The CDR3 DNA sequence: TGTGCCAGCAGCCCAACGGGCGGGAAGGGCACAGATACGCAGTATTTT. It is translated as CASSPTGGKGTDTQYF.

Details on this clonotype: A junction boundary mismatches the germline segment, possibly from a read error. The chain links TRBV10-3 to TRBJ2-5; no definite D call. The CDR3 runs 11 residues. The germline gives CDR1 ENHRY, CDR2 SYGVKD. CDR3 residues: CAIREWETQYF. The CDR3 DNA reads as TGTGCCATCAGAGAGTGGGAGACCCAGTACTTC.

A few counts support this clonotype. This chain links TRBV7-2 with TRBJ1-1; D call uncertain. Trimming took off 1 base at V and 0 bases at J, with 15 bases between the two ends. Germline CDR1 is SGHTA and CDR2 is FQGNSA. This CDR3 contains 17 residues. CDR3 amino acids: CASSLDILGSMNTEAFF. As DNA, the CDR3 is TGTGCCAGCAGCTTAGATATTCTGGGCTCGATGAACACTGAAGCTTTCTTT.

This chain uses TRBV20-1 with TRBJ2-7; TRBD1 is a possible D gene (6 bases). The CDR3 is made up of 14 amino acids. CDR1 and CDR2 from the germline V gene are DFQATT and SNEGSKA (reference sequence). Trimming stripped 8 bases from V and 4 bases from J, with 21 bases between. The CDR3, as DNA: TGCAGTACCACAGGGCAGGGGAGTAGGTACGAGCAGTACTTC. Residues: CSTTGQGSRYEQYF.

The J gene is TRBJ2-5, the V gene TRBV2; no definite D call. This CDR3 contains 14 residues. V lost 6 bases to trimming and J lost 3 bases, with 14 bases between them. Germline V gene sequence: CDR1 SNHLY, CDR2 FYNNEI. The CDR3, as DNA: TGTGCCAGCAGGGCCGGCCGGCAAGAAGAGACCCAGTACTTC. Its protein is CASRAGRQEETQYF.